This TCR beta chain appears in the sequencing data of a study of cytomegalovirus exposure and HLA in healthy donors. In the case of this clone: Its antigen remains unidentified.

Whole-study results and caveats: Listed as cytomegalovirus-associated were over 150 TCR beta chains.

Primers for the PCR totalled 60 Vbeta and 13 Jbeta. This table comes from immunoSEQ multiplex PCR, and its TCRdb copy is limited to in-frame clones, with some not included. The sample carries about 130,000 clones, approximately 80% recorded once. The CDR3 is 15 amino acids. V lost 6 bases and J lost 7; bases outside the gene matches: 12. From germline, CDR1 is SGHRS and CDR2 YFSETQ. The J gene is TRBJ2-1, the V gene TRBV5-1, with TRBD2 matching over 8 bases. Source material: PBMCs. The receptor's source is a male donor in good health and CMV-seropositive. CDR3 bases: TGCGCCAGCATAGATCGACCGGGACTAGGGAATGAGCAGTTCTTC. This sequence encodes CASIDRPGLGNEQFF.